Given below is one TCR beta chain in context. Data came from immunoSEQ multiplex PCR; TCRdb stores just in-frame clones and leaves some out. The top ten clones hold about 0.012% of a sample with approximately 490,000 clones, approximately 78% of them seen once. The data were obtained in a study of shared T cell receptors in the human thymus. The V gene's germline CDR1 is SNHLY and CDR2 FYNNEI. Trimming shortened V by 5 bases and J by 1 base, and 3 bases separated the two germline ends. This CDR3 is 11 amino acids long. These data were likewise used in another study, on human thymus T cells. As reported in that work: Resected material from corrective heart surgery provided the thymus tissue analysed. Unrelated individuals had highly overlapping thymic repertoires, as reported in related research.

The TCR originated in a boy under three years old with a congenital heart defect. The sample consisted of thymocytes. This rearrangement joins TRBV2 to TRBJ2-7; the D is unclear. The CDR3 sequence: CASSPSYEQYF. CDR3 nucleotide sequence: TGTGCCAGCAGTCCATCCTACGAGCAGTACTTC.